The 19 T cell receptor beta chains in this list originate from one sample, sequenced in a study of long-term antiretroviral therapy in people with HIV. Samples were assayed with immunoSEQ v3.0 at survey level. Some clones are missing from TCRdb's copy, which holds only in-frame ones; the method was immunoSEQ multiplex PCR. Of 25,000 to 35,000 clones listed, nearly 95% are singletons. The source material was unsorted PBMCs, sampled almost 6.7 years after starting antiretroviral therapy. The source is a woman in her 40s with HIV.

The rearrangement links TRBV6-1 to TRBJ1-1, with a tentative D call TRBD1 (6 bases). The germline V gene has CDR1 MNHNS and CDR2 SASEGT. V lost 6 bases and J lost 1, with 15 bases in between. The CDR3 is made up of 15 amino acids. The CDR3 loop reads CASREPGQPNTEAFF. The CDR3 DNA reads as TGTGCCAGCAGGGAGCCGGGACAACCGAACACTGAAGCTTTCTTT.

The chain links TRBV11-3 to TRBJ2-1; 9 bases line up with TRBD2. This CDR3 spans 16 amino acids. The J segment lost 3 bases and the V segment lost 1 base, leaving 4 bases of the junction unmatched. Per the germline V gene, CDR1 is SGHNT and CDR2 is YENEEA. CDR3 sequence: CASSLGDSGGYNEQFF. CDR3 DNA: TGTGCCAGCAGCTTAGGAGATAGCGGGGGCTACAATGAGCAGTTCTTC.

This chain uses TRBV30 with TRBJ2-2; D tentatively fits TRBD1 or TRBD2 (7 bases each). The V end lost 8 bases, the J end lost 2 bases, and 18 bases lay between the germline ends. CDR3 length equals 15 residues. In germline, CDR1 is GTSNPN, CDR2 SVGIG (reference sequence). In DNA form, the CDR3 reads TGTGCCAGGGGGCTCGCGGGGGTTAACACCGGGGAGCTGTTTTTT. Translating it yields CARGLAGVNTGELFF.

The V call is TRBV11-2, the J call TRBJ2-7; the match to TRBD1 covers 7 bases. Germline CDR1 reads SGHAT; CDR2 reads FQNNGV. V shed 5 bases, J shed 4 bases, and the junction held 8 bases outside the gene matches. The CDR3 has 14 residues. CDR3 sequence: CASSQTGFQYEQYF. The CDR3 region has the DNA TGTGCCAGCAGCCAGACAGGGTTTCAATACGAGCAGTACTTC.

The chain links TRBV9 to TRBJ2-7; D ambiguous. In germline, CDR1 is SGDLS, CDR2 YYNGEE. This CDR3 is 14 amino acids long. V lost 0 bases to trimming and J lost 3 bases, with 10 bases between them. Here the CDR3 DNA reads TGTGCCAGCAGCGTAGCATCAGAGAACTACGAGCAGTACTTC. It encodes CASSVASENYEQYF.

V usage is TRBV7-2 and J usage is TRBJ2-2, with D possibly TRBD1 on 5 matching bases. Trimming pared 6 bases from V and 1 base from J, leaving 9 bases between. This CDR3 contains 14 residues. The germline CDR1 and CDR2 sequences are SGHTA and FQGNSA. The CDR3 here is CASRPTGNTGELFF. CDR3 in DNA: TGTGCCAGCAGGCCTACAGGGAACACCGGGGAGCTGTTTTTT.

This clone has just one count. This chain connects TRBV5-4 to TRBJ2-2, with D unclear. Germline V lookup: CDR1 SGHNT, CDR2 YYREEE (reference sequence). V was clipped by 0 bases and J by 1 base, with 7 bases between them. CDR3 length: 15 residues. Here the CDR3 reads CASSLALWNTGELFF. CDR3 DNA sequence: TGTGCCAGCAGCTTGGCCCTGTGGAACACCGGGGAGCTGTTTTTT. Full variable domain (outside the CDR3, taken from reference TRBV5-4 and TRBJ2-2): ETGVTQSPTHLIKTRGQQVTLRCSSQSGHNTVSWYQQALGQGPQFIFQYYREEENGRGNFPPRFSGLQFPNYSSELNVNALELDDSALYLCASSLALWNTGELFFGEGSRLTVL.

The rearrangement joins TRBV5-1 to TRBJ1-5; 7 bases line up with TRBD1. Germline V gene lookup returns CDR1 SGHRS and CDR2 YFSETQ. The CDR3 extends over 15 amino acids. After removal of 4 bases from V and 6 bases from J, the junction contained 10 bases not matched to a gene. DNA for the CDR3: TGCGCCAGCAGCCTGGGGGACAGTTTTGCTCAGCCCCAGCATTTT. It is translated as CASSLGDSFAQPQHF. The full variable domain, its missing parts supplied by reference TRBV5-1 and TRBJ1-5, is KAGVTQTPRYLIKTRGQQVTLSCSPISGHRSVSWYQQTPGQGLQFLFEYFSETQRNKGNFPGRFSGRQFSNSRSEMNVSTLELGDSALYLCASSLGDSFAQPQHFGDGTRLSIL.

The J gene is TRBJ1-2, the V gene TRBV7-9; D is unclear. This CDR3 is built from 12 residues. Trimming left V 5 bases short and J 5 bases short, with 9 bases between. Germline CDR1 is SEHNR and CDR2 is FQNEAQ (reference sequence). The CDR3 region has the DNA TGTGCCAGCAGCCCCTCGGGGTATGGCTACACCTTC. It specifies CASSPSGYGYTF.

The chain joins TRBV4-1 to TRBJ1-4, with a weak D call TRBD1 (5 bases). Trimming shortened V by 3 bases and J by 0 bases, and 17 bases separated the two germline ends. This CDR3 is built from 18 residues. Per the germline V gene, CDR1 is MGHRA and CDR2 is YSYEKL. CDR3 amino acids: CASSHPRGRLATNEKLFF. CDR3 DNA: TGCGCCAGCAGCCACCCCCGGGGCAGGCTTGCAACTAATGAAAAACTGTTTTTT.

This chain joins TRBV5-1 and TRBJ1-4; 8 nucleotides line up with TRBD1. The length of the CDR3 is 15 residues. With 0 bases clipped from V and 7 bases from J, the junction kept 5 bases outside the gene matches. The germline V gene has CDR1 SGHRS and CDR2 YFSETQ. CDR3 sequence reads: CASSLEGQGSEKLFF. CDR3 bases: TGCGCCAGCAGCTTGGAAGGACAGGGAAGTGAAAAACTGTTTTTT.

The V call is TRBV13, the J call TRBJ2-1; D not resolved. V was cut by 0 bases and J by 0 bases, with 12 bases left in between. Germline CDR1 PRHDT, CDR2 FYEKMQ (reference sequence). This CDR3 contains 17 residues. The CDR3 DNA follows: TGTGCCAGCAGCTTAGGTAAAATATGGGGCTCCTACAATGAGCAGTTCTTC. Translating gives CASSLGKIWGSYNEQFF. Supplemented by reference TRBV13 and TRBJ2-1, the full variable domain reads AAGVIQSPRHLIKEKRETATLKCYPIPRHDTVYWYQQGPGQDPQFLISFYEKMQSDKGSIPDRFSAQQFSDYHSELNMSSLELGDSALYFCASSLGKIWGSYNEQFFGPGTRLTVL.

The rearrangement uses TRBV7-2 and TRBJ1-4; D call uncertain. The ends were cut back, 3 bases at V and 8 bases at J, with 7 bases in the middle. The germline CDR1 and CDR2 sequences are SGHTA and FQGNSA. The CDR3 loop spans 12 amino acids. CDR3 sequence (DNA): TGTGCCAGCAGCTTCTTCGAGGAAAAACTGTTTTTT. Protein product: CASSFFEEKLFF.

V is TRBV5-1 and J is TRBJ2-5; D not resolved. The V gene lost 0 bases and the J gene lost 1 base, with 4 bases spanning the gap. Germline CDR1 is SGHRS and CDR2 is YFSETQ. This CDR3 comprises 13 residues. In DNA, the CDR3 is TGCGCCAGCAGCTTGGGGCCCCAAGAGACCCAGTACTTC. Protein product: CASSLGPQETQYF.

The genes are TRBV19 and TRBJ2-4; possible D gene TRBD2, 5 bases. The CDR3 consists of 11 residues. The germline gives CDR1 LNHDA, CDR2 SQIVND (reference sequence). Between the trimmed V and J ends, which lost 6 bases and 7 bases, there was a span of 7 bases. CDR3 in amino acids: CASSGVNIQYF. CDR3 in DNA: TGTGCCAGTAGCGGGGTGAACATTCAGTACTTC.

This chain joins TRBV30 and TRBJ2-3, with D maybe TRBD2 (6 bases). Trimming took 4 bases from V and 2 from J, leaving 10 bases between them. Germline loops: CDR1 GTSNPN, CDR2 SVGIG (reference sequence). This CDR3 is 13 amino acids long. CDR3 coding DNA: TGTGCCTGGACGGGGGTGAACACAGATACGCAGTATTTT. Its translation is CAWTGVNTDTQYF.

The genes are TRBV11-1 and TRBJ2-5; 7 bases fit TRBD2. Germline V lookup: CDR1 SGHAT, CDR2 FQDESV (reference sequence). CDR3 length equals 13 residues. V trimming: 5 bases; J trimming: 5 bases; junction bases outside the gene matches: 5. CDR3 nucleotide sequence: TGTGCCAGCAGCCCCGGGGGGAGGGAGACCCAGTACTTC. Amino acids: CASSPGGRETQYF.

This clone was recorded a few times. The chain carries TRBV30 and TRBJ1-2; the D is unclear. V was trimmed by 2 bases and J by 2 bases, leaving 6 bases between them. The CDR3 runs 12 residues. CDR1 and CDR2 from the germline V gene are GTSNPN and SVGIG (reference sequence). As DNA, the CDR3 is TGTGCCTGGAGTACCCAAAACTATGGCTACACCTTC. This gives the protein CAWSTQNYGYTF.

The chain carries TRBV9 and TRBJ2-1, with D possibly being TRBD1 (5 bases). The germline V gene has CDR1 SGDLS and CDR2 YYNGEE. This CDR3 is built from 15 residues. The ends were cut back, 4 bases at V and 1 base at J, with 12 bases in the middle. CDR3 nucleotides: TGTGCCAGCAGCCGCTTTTGGACATCCTACAATGAGCAGTTCTTC. Translated: CASSRFWTSYNEQFF.